A single count supports the clone carrying this T cell receptor (beta chain). Its antigen is currently unknown. The sample originates from a study of OX40 agonist ivuxolimab in advanced cancers. Looked up from germline, CDR1 is SGHAT and CDR2 is FQNNGV. There are 15 residues in the CDR3. Trimming took off 5 bases at V and 0 bases at J, with 14 bases between the two ends. Patients were ruled out by autoimmune disease history or systemic immunosuppression. The study, taken as a whole, reports: The investigators did not determine what antigen specificity the expanded peripheral T cells had. Partial responders at 0.1-3.0 mg/kg showed near-lowest clonal expansion. The CD4+ and CD8+ T cells in the blood had expanded clonally by week 6 at 0.1 to 3.0 mg/kg.

Clones were read by immunoSEQ multiplex PCR, and TCRdb kept only the in-frame ones, dropping some. The data contain tens of thousands of clones, more than 80% of them singletons. The V call is TRBV11-2, the J call TRBJ2-7, with D possibly TRBD1 on 5 matching bases. The receptor was isolated from an adult with an advanced solid tumor such as melanoma, head and neck, liver or kidney cancer. The source material was CD4+ or CD8+ T cells sorted from blood, sampled in a trial of the OX40 agonist ivuxolimab. The CDR3 coding sequence is TGTGCCAGCAGCAGGGGCCTCGAAACCTCCTACGAGCAGTACTTC. It translates to CASSRGLETSYEQYF.